This entry describes one T cell receptor (beta chain). Its antigen is as yet unknown. The sample comes from a study of T cell responses to AZD1222 COVID-19 vaccine. Study-level background: It was second doses at about 4 or about 12 weeks that were pooled. Points from the study as a whole: Spike-specific TCR breadth and depth were elevated following two AZD1222 doses. As reported, nearly half of all spike-specific TCRs target variant regions that are unmutated.

Assay used: immunoSEQ multiplex PCR; TCRdb lists only in-frame clones, some missing. The sample carries some 140,000 clones, 92% recorded once. The starting material was peripheral blood, obtained on day 0 of AZD1222 vaccination. This TCR was recovered from an adult in good health.

In DNA form, the CDR3 reads TGTGCCACCAGTGATCACCCGGGACAGGGATATGCAACTAATGAAAAACTGTTTTTT. Residues: CATSDHPGQGYATNEKLFF. V usage is TRBV24-1 and J usage is TRBJ1-4; the match to TRBD1 covers 9 bases. This CDR3 spans 19 amino acids. Trimming cost V 3 bases and J 0 bases; bases outside gene matches: 10. Germline-derived CDR1 and CDR2 are KGHDR and SFDVKD.